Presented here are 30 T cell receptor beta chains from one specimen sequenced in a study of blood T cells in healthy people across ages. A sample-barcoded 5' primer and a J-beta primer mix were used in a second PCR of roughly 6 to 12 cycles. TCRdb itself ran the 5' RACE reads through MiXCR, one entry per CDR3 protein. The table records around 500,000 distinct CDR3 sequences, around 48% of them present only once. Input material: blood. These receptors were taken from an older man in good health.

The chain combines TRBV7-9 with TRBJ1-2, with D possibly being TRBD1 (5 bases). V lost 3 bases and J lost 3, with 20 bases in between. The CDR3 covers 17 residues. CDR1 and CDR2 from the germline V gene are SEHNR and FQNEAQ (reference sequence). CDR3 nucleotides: TGTGCCAGCAGCTTTGGGTCCACGAGGGGCTTCGACTATGGCTACACCTTC. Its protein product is CASSFGSTRGFDYGYTF.

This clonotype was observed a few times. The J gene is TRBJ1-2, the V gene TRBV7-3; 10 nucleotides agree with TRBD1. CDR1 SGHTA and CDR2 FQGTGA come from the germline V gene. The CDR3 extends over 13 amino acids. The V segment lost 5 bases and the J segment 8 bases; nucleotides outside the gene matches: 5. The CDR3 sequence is CASSPGQGMGYTF. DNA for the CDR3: TGTGCCAGCAGCCCGGGACAGGGGATGGGCTACACCTTC.

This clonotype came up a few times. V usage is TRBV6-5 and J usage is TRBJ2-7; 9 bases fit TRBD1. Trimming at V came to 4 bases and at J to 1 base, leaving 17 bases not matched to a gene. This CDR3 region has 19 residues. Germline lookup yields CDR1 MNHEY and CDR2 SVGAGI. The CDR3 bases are TGTGCCAGCAGTTCCCCTCGGACAGGGGTGGCCTCGCGATCCTACGAGCAGTACTTC. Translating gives CASSSPRTGVASRSYEQYF.

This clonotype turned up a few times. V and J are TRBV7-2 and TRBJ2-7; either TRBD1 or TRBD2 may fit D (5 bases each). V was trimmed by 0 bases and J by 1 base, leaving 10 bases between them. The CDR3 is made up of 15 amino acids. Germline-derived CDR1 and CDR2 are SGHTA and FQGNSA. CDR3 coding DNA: TGTGCCAGCAGCTTAGCCCGGGGCCTTTCCTACGAGCAGTACTTC. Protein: CASSLARGLSYEQYF.

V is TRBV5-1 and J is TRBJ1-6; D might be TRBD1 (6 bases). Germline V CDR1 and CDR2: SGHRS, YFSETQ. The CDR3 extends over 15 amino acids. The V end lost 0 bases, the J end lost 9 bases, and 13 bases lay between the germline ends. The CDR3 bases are TGCGCCAGCAGCTTGGACTGGACGGACAGTTCACCCCTCCACTTT. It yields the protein CASSLDWTDSSPLHF.

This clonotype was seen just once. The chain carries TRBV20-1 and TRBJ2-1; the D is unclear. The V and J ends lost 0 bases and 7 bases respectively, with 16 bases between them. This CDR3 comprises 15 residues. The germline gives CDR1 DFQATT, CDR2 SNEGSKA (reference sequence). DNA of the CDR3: TGCAGTGCTAGAGACTTTATGGCAATAGGGAATGAGCAGTTCTTC. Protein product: CSARDFMAIGNEQFF.

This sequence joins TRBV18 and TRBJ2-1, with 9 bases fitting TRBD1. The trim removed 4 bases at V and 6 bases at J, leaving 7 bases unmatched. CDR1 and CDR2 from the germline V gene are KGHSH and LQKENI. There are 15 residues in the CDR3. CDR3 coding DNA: TGTGCCAGCTCACGAGAGGGACAGGGAAGCAATGAGCAGTTCTTC. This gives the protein CASSREGQGSNEQFF.

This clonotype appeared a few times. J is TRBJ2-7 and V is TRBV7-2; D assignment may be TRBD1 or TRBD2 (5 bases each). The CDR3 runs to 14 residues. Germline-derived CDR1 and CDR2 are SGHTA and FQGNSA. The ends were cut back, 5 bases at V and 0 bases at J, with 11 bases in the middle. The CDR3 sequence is CASSGDVNSYEQYF. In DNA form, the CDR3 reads TGTGCCAGCAGCGGGGACGTGAACTCCTACGAGCAGTACTTC.

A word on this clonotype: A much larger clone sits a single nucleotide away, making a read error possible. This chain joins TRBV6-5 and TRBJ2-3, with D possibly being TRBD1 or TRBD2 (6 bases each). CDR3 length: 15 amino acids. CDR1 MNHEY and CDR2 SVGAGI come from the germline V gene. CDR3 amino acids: CASRPSGAGTGTQYF. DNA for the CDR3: TGTGCCAGCAGGCCTTCGGGGGCTGGCACAGGTACGCAGTATTTT.

In DNA, the CDR3 is TGTGCCAGCAGTGAACAGGGGGCCACAGTTTACAATGAGCAGTTCTTC. Residues: CASSEQGATVYNEQFF. The J gene is TRBJ2-1, the V gene TRBV7-2, with TRBD1 identical over 9 bases. The CDR3 covers 16 residues. The V segment lost 6 bases and the J segment 4 bases; nucleotides outside the gene matches: 10. Germline V CDR1 and CDR2: SGHTA, FQGNSA.

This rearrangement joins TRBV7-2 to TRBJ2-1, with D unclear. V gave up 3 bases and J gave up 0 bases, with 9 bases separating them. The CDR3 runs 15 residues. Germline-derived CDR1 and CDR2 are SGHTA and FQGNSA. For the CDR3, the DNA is TGTGCCAGCAGCTTCGGGTGGGGCTCCTACAATGAGCAGTTCTTC. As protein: CASSFGWGSYNEQFF.

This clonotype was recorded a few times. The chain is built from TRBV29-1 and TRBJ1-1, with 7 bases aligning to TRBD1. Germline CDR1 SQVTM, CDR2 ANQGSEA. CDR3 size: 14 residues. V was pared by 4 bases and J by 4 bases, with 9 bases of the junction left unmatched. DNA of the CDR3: TGCAGCGTTGCGCGACAGGGCCGGAGCACTGAAGCTTTCTTT. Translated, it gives CSVARQGRSTEAFF.

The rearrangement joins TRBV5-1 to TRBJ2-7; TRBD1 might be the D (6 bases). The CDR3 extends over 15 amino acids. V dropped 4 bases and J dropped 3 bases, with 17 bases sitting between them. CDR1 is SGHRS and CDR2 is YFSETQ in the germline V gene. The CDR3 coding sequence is TGCGCCAGCAGCGGCTCCCCTAGAGGGGGCTACGAGCAGTACTTC. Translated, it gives CASSGSPRGGYEQYF.

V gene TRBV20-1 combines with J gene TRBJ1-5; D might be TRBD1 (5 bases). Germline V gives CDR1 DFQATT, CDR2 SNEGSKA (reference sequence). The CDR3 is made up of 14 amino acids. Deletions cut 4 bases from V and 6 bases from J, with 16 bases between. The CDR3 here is CSANRGQGGQPQHF. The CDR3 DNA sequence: TGCAGTGCTAACCGCGGGCAGGGCGGTCAGCCCCAGCATTTT.

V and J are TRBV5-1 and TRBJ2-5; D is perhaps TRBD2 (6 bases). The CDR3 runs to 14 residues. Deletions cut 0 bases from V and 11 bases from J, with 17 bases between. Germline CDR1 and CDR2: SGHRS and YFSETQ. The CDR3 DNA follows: TGCGCCAGCAGCTTGGTCCGGGGGAGGAATGAGCAGTACTTC. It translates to CASSLVRGRNEQYF.

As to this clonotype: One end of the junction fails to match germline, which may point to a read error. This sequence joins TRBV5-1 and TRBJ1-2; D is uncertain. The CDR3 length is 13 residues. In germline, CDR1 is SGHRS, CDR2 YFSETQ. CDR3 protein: CAGRGSGRYGYTF. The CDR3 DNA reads TGCGCCGGCAGAGGCAGTGGTCGCTATGGCTACACCTTC.

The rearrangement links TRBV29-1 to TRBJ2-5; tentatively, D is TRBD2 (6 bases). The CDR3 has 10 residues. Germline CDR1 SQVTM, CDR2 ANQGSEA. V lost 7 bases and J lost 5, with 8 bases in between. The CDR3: CSGRVETQYF. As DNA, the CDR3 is TGCAGCGGGAGGGTGGAGACCCAGTACTTC.

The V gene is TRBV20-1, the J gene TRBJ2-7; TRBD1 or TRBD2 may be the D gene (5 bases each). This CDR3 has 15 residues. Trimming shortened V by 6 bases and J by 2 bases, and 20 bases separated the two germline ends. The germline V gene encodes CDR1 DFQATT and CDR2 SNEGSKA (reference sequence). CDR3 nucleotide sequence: TGCAGTGCAAACCATCCGGGACCCCACCCCTACGAGCAGTACTTC. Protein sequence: CSANHPGPHPYEQYF.

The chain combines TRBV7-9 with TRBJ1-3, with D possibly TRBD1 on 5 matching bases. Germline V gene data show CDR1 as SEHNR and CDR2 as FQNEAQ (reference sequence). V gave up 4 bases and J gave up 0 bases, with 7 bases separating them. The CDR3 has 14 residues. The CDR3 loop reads CASSSGVSGNTIYF. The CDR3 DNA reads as TGTGCCAGCAGCTCGGGGGTCTCTGGAAACACCATATATTTT.

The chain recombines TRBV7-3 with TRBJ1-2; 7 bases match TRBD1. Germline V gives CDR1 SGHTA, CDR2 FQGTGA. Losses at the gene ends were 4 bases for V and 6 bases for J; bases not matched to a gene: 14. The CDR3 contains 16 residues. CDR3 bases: TGTGCCAGCAGCTCCTCCGGGACAGTCCTTATGGATGGCTACACCTTC. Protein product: CASSSSGTVLMDGYTF.

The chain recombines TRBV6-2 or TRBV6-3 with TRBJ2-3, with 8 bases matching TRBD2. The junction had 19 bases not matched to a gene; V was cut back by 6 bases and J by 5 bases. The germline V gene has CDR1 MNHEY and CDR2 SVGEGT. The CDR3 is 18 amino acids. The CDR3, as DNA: TGTGCCAGCAGACCCTTAGGACCGGGAGCGGGGGTTGTAGATACGCAGTATTTT. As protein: CASRPLGPGAGVVDTQYF.

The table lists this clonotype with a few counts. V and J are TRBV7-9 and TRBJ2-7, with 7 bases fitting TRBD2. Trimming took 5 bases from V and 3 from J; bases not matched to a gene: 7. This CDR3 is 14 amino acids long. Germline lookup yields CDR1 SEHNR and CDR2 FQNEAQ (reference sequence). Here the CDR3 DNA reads TGTGCCAGCAGCCTGGGAGCGGGAAACTACGAGCAGTACTTC. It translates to CASSLGAGNYEQYF. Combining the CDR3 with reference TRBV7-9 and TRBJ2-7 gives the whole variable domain DTGVSQNPRHKITKRGQNVTFRCDPISEHNRLYWYRQTLGQGPEFLTYFQNEAQLEKSRLLSDRFSAERPKGSFSTLEIQRTEQGDSAMYLCASSLGAGNYEQYFGPGTRLTVT.

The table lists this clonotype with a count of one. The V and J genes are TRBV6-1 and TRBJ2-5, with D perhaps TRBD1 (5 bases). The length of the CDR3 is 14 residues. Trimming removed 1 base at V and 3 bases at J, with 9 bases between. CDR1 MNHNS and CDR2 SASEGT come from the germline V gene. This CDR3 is CASSEGQRKETQYF. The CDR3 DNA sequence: TGTGCCAGCAGTGAAGGACAGAGGAAAGAGACCCAGTACTTC.

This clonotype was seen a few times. The DNA of the CDR3 is TGTGCCAGCAGCAACAACAGGGGGGCCAACAATGAGCAGTTCTTC. Translated: CASSNNRGANNEQFF. The genes are TRBV7-2 and TRBJ2-1; 8 bases agree with TRBD1. There are 15 residues in the CDR3. The ends lost 5 bases at V and 5 bases at J; junction bases unmatched: 8. Germline loops: CDR1 SGHTA, CDR2 FQGNSA.

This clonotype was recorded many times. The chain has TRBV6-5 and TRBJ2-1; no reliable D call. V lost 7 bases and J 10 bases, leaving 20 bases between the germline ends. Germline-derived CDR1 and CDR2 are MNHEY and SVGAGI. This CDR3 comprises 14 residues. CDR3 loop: CASIRTVGVSEQFF. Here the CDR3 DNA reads TGTGCCAGCATCAGGACGGTGGGTGTTAGCGAGCAGTTCTTC.

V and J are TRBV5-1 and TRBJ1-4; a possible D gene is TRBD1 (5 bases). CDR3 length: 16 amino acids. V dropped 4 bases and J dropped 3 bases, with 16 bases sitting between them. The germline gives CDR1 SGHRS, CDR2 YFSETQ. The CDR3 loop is CASSIPTGLANEKLFF. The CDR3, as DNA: TGCGCCAGCAGCATACCTACAGGTTTAGCTAATGAAAAACTGTTTTTT. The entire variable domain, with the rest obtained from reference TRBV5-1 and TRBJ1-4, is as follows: KAGVTQTPRYLIKTRGQQVTLSCSPISGHRSVSWYQQTPGQGLQFLFEYFSETQRNKGNFPGRFSGRQFSNSRSEMNVSTLELGDSALYLCASSIPTGLANEKLFFGSGTQLSVL.

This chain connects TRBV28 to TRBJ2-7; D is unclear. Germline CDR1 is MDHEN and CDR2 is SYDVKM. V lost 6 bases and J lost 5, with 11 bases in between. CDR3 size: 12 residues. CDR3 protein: CASSPDNDEQYF. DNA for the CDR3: TGTGCCAGCAGCCCAGATAATGACGAGCAGTACTTC.

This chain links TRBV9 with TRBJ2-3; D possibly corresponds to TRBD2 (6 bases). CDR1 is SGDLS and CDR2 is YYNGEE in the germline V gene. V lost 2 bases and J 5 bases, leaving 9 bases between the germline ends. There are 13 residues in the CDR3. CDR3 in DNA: TGTGCCAGCAGCGTGGAGGGTTTAGATACGCAGTATTTT. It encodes CASSVEGLDTQYF. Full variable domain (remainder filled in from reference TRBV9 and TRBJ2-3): DSGVTQTPKHLITATGQRVTLRCSPRSGDLSVYWYQQSLDQGLQFLIQYYNGEERAKGNILERFSAQQFPDLHSELNLSSLELGDSALYFCASSVEGLDTQYFGPGTRLTVL.

Here the CDR3 DNA reads TGTGCTACGAAGCTAGCGGGGATCGGGCTACACAATGAGCAGTTCTTC. As protein: CATKLAGIGLHNEQFF. The V gene is TRBV21-1, the J gene TRBJ2-1; the table's D call TRBD2 went unverified against the DNA. TRBV21-1 is a recognized pseudogene. The CDR3 is made up of 16 amino acids.

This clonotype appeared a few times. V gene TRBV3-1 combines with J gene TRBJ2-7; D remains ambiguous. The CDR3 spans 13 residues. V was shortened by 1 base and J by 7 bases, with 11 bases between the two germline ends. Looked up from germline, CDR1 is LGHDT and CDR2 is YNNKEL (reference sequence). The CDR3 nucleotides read TGTGCCAGCAGCCAAGGAACCCCTGGGGAGCAGTACTTC. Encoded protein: CASSQGTPGEQYF.